What follows is one T cell receptor beta chain and its context. Its target is unknown. The data belong to a study of neoadjuvant anti-PD-1 for oral cavity cancer. Study summary: Patients without progression got a fourth dose around day 43. Study results and limitations: Pretreatment Treg/Th17 ratio correlated inversely with post-treatment tumor clonality. With three patients per group, TCR findings need larger cohorts.

The V end lost 5 bases, the J end lost 6 bases, and 13 bases lay between the germline ends. This CDR3 contains 13 residues. Germline CDR1 is MNHEY and CDR2 is SMNVEV (reference sequence). Measured with immunoSEQ multiplex PCR; TCRdb has only the in-frame clones, and not every one. The data show around 7,200 clones, with 54% seen just once and approximately 6% held by the top ten. Material: tumor tissue, obtained before nivolumab (anti-PD-1) treatment. The rearrangement joins TRBV27 to TRBJ2-5; D gene uncertain. The sequence derives from a person aged 35-79 years with oral cavity squamous cell carcinoma. The CDR3 bases are TGTGCCAGCAGTGCCCTAGTGAGGCAGACCCAGTACTTC. Translating it yields CASSALVRQTQYF.